This T cell receptor (beta chain) is drawn from a study of CD8+CD57+ T cells in acquired aplastic anemia. Whole-study context: Yields of DNA that came from sorted CD4+ and CD8+ cells averaged about 3.5 ug. Findings and caveats of the study: The study identified roughly 29 CD8+ CDR3 sequences shared by patients and controls. Any difference that existed in CD8+ Simpson's diversity between patients and controls was not significant.

CD8+CD57+ cell expansion had been shown by flow cytometry in patients chosen for sequencing. Blood came from patients not yet given any therapy. Germline lookup yields CDR1 LNHDA and CDR2 SQIVND (reference sequence). The CDR3 has 14 residues. V lost 6 bases, J lost 4 bases, and 8 bases stayed unmatched. Genomic DNA provided the template from which TCR beta VDJ and CDR3 profiles were obtained. Each CDR3 protein gets one entry after TCRdb re-called the reads with MiXCR. The table shows 450,000 to 600,000 distinct CDR3 sequences, with around 33% occurring only once. As for this clonotype: Antigen unknown.

This TCR came from a human donor with aplastic anemia. This sequence joins TRBV19 and TRBJ1-2, with 7 bases lining up with TRBD1. Input material: sorted CD4+, CD8+, or CD8+CD57+ T cells (not recorded which) from PBMCs. CDR3: CASSSDRDSYGYTF. The CDR3 DNA follows: TGTGCCAGTAGCAGCGACCGGGACAGCTATGGCTACACCTTC.